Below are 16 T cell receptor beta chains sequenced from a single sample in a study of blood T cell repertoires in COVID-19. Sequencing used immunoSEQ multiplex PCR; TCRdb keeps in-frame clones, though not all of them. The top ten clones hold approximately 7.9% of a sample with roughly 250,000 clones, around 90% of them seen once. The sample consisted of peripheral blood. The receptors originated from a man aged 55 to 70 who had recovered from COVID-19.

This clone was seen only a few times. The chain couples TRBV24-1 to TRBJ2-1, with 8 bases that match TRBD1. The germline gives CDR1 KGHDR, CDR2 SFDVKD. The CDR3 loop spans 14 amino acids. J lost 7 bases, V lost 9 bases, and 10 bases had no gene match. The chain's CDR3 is CATVQGGASNEQFF. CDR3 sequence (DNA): TGTGCCACCGTACAGGGGGGTGCTTCTAATGAGCAGTTCTTC.

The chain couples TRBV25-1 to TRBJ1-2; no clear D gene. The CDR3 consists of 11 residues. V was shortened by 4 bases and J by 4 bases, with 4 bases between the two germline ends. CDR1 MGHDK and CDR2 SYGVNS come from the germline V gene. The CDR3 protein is CASSASYGYTF. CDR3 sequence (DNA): TGTGCCAGCAGTGCTTCCTATGGCTACACCTTC.

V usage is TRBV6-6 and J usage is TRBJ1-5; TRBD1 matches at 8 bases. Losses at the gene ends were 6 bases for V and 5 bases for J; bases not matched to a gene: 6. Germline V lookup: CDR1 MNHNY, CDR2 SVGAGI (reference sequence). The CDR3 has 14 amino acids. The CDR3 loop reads CASRGTGKDQPQHF. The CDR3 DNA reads TGTGCCAGCAGGGGGACAGGTAAAGATCAGCCCCAGCATTTT.

The CDR3 spells CASSTGGRAGELFF. CDR3 nucleotides: TGTGCCAGCAGTACAGGGGGCCGGGCCGGGGAGCTGTTTTTT. The chain recombines TRBV6-5 with TRBJ2-2; 9 nucleotides match TRBD1. The CDR3 is 14 amino acids. Unmatched junction bases numbered 4, after V lost 5 bases and J lost 6 bases. Germline loops: CDR1 MNHEY, CDR2 SVGAGI.

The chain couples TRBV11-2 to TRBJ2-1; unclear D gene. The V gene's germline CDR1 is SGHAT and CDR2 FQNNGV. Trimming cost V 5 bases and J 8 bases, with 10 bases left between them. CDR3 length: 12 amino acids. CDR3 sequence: CASSPAYYEQFF. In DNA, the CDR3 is TGTGCCAGCAGCCCTGCCTATTATGAGCAGTTCTTC.

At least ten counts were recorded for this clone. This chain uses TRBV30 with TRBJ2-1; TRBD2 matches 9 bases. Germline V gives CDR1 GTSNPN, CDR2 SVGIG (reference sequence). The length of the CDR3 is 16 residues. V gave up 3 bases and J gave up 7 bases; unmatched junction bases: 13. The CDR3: CAWRRGGAGGYNEQFF. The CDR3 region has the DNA TGTGCCTGGAGGCGCGGGGGGGCCGGGGGTTATAATGAGCAGTTCTTC.

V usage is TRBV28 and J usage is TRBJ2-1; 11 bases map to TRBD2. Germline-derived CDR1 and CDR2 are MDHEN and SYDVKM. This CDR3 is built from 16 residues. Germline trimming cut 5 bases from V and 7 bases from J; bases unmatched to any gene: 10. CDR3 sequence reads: CASSAGTSGLANEQFF. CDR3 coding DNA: TGTGCCAGCAGTGCCGGGACTAGCGGCTTGGCAAATGAGCAGTTCTTC.

The CDR3 is CASSSKAGAYTGELFF. In DNA, the CDR3 is TGTGCCAGCAGCTCGAAAGCGGGGGCGTACACCGGGGAGCTGTTTTTT. This chain uses TRBV7-2 with TRBJ2-2, with 8 bases matching TRBD2. The germline V gene has CDR1 SGHTA and CDR2 FQGNSA. The CDR3 is 16 amino acids. V trimming: 4 bases; J trimming: 3 bases; junction bases outside the gene matches: 7. Full variable domain (remainder filled in from reference TRBV7-2 and TRBJ2-2): GAGVSQSPSNKVTEKGKDVELRCDPISGHTALYWYRQSLGQGLEFLIYFQGNSAPDKSGLPSDRFSAERTGGSVSTLTIQRTQQEDSAVYLCASSSKAGAYTGELFFGEGSRLTVL.

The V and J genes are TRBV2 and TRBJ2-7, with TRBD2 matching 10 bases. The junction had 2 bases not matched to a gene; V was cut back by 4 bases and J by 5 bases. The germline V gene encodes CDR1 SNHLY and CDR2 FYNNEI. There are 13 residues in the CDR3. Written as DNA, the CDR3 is TGTGCCAGCAGTGGGCTAGCGGGGGACGAGCAGTACTTC. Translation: CASSGLAGDEQYF.

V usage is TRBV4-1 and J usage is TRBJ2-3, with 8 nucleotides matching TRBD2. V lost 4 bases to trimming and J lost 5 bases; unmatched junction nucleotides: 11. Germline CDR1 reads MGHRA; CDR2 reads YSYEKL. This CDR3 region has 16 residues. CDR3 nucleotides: TGCGCCAGCAGCCGAACCGGGACTAGTATAGGAGATACGCAGTATTTT. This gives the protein CASSRTGTSIGDTQYF.

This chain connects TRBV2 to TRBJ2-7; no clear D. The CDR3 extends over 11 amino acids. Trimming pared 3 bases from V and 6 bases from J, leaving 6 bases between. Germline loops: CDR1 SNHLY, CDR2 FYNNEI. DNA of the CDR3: TGTGCCAGCAGTGACCCGGGCGAGCAGTACTTC. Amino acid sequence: CASSDPGEQYF.

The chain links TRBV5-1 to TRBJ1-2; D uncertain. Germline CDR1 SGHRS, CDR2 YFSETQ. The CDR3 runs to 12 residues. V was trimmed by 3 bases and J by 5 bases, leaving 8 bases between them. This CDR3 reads CASSSLYYGYTF. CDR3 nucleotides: TGCGCCAGCAGCTCCTTGTATTATGGCTACACCTTC.

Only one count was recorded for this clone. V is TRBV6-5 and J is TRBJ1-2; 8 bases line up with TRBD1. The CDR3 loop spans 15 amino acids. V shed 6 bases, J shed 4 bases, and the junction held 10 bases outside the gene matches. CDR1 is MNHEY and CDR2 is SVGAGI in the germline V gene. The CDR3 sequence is CASRPKTGAGYGYTF. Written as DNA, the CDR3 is TGTGCCAGCAGACCGAAGACAGGGGCCGGCTATGGCTACACCTTC.

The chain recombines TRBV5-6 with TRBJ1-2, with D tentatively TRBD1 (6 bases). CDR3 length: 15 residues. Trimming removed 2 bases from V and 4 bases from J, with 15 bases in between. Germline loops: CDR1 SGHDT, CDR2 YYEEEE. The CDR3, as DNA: TGTGCCAGCAGCTTCCGAGTCGGCAGGGGCTATGGCTACACCTTC. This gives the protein CASSFRVGRGYGYTF.

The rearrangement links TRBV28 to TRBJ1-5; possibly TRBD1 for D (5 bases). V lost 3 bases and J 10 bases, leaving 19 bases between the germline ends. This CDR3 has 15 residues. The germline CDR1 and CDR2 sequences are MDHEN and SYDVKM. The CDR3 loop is CASSFTGRAQGPQHF. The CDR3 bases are TGTGCCAGCAGTTTCACGGGCAGGGCCCAGGGTCCCCAGCATTTT.

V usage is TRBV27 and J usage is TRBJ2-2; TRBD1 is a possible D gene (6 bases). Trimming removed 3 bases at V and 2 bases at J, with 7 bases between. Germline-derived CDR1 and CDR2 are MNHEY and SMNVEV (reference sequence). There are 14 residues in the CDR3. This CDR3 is CASSLDSNTGELFF. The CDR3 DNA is TGTGCCAGCAGTTTGGACAGCAACACCGGGGAGCTGTTTTTT.